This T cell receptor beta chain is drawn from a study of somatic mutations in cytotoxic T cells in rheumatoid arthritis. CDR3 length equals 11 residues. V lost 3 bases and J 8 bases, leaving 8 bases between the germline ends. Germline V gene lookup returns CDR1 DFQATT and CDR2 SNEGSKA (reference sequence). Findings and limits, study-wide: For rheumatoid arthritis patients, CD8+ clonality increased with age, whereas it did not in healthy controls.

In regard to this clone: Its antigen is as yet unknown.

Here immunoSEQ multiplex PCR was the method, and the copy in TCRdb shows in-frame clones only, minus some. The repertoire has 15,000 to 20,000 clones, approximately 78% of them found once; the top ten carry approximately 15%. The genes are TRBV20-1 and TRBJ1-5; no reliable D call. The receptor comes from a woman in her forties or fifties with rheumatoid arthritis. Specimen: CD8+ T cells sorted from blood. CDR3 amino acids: CSASKGEPQHF. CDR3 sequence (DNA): TGCAGTGCTAGTAAGGGTGAGCCCCAGCATTTT.